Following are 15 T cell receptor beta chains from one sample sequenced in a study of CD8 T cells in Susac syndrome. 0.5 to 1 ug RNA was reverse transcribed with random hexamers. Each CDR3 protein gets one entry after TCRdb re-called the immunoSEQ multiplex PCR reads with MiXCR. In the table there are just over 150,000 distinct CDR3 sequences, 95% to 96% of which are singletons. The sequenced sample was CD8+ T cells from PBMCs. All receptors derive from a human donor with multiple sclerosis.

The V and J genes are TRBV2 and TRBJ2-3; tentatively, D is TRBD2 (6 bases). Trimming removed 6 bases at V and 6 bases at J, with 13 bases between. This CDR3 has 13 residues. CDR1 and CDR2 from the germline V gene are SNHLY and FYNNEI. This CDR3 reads CASSPVAGDTQYF. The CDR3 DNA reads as TGTGCCAGCAGCCCTGTTGCGGGGGATACGCAGTATTTT.

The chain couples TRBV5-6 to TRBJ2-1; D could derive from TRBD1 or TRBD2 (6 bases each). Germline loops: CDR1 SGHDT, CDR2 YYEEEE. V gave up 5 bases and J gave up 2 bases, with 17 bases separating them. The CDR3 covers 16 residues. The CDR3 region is CASRDVLGGAYNEQFF. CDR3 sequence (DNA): TGTGCCAGCAGAGATGTCTTGGGGGGCGCCTACAATGAGCAGTTCTTC.

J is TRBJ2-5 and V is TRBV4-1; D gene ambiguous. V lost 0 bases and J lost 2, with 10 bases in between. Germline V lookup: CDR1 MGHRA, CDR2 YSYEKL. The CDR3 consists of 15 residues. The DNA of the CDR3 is TGCGCCAGCAGCCAAGAGTCTCGCCCACAAGAGACCCAGTACTTC. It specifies CASSQESRPQETQYF.

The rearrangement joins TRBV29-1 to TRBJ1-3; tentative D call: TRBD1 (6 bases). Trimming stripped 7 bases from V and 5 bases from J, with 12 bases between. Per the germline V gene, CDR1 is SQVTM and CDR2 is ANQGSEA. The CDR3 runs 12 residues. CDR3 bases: TGCAGCGCCCGGACAGTGAGAAACACCATATATTTT. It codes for CSARTVRNTIYF.

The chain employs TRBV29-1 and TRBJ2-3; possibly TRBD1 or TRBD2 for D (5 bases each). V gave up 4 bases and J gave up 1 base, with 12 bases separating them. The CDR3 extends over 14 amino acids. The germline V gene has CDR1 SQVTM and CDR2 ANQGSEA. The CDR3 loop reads CSVGGTLRTDTQYF. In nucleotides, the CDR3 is TGCAGCGTTGGAGGGACCCTCCGCACAGATACGCAGTATTTT.

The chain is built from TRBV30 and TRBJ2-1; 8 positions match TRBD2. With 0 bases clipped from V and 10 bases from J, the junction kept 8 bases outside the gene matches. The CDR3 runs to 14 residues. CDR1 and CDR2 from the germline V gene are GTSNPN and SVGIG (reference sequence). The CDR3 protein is CAWSVPGGLDEQFF. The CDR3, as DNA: TGTGCCTGGAGTGTCCCGGGGGGGCTGGACGAGCAGTTCTTC.

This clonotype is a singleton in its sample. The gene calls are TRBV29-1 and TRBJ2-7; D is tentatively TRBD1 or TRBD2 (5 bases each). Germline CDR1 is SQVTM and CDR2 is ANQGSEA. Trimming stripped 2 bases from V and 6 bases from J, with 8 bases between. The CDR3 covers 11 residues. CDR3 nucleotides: TGCAGCGTTGAAATCGGGACCGAGCAGTACTTC. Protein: CSVEIGTEQYF.

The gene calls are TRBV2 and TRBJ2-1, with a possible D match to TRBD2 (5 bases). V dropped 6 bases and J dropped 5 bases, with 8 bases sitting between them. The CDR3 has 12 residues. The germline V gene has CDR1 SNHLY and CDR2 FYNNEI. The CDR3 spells CASSGEHNEQFF. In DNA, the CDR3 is TGTGCCAGCAGCGGGGAACACAATGAGCAGTTCTTC.

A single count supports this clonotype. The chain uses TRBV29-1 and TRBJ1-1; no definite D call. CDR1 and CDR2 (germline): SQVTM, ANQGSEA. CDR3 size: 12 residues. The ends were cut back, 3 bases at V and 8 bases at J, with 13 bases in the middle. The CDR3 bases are TGCAGCGTTGAGCGGTCAAGTCTCGAAGCTTTCTTT. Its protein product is CSVERSSLEAFF.

CDR3: CASSLIGERIYYEQYF. CDR3 nucleotide sequence: TGTGCCAGCAGCTTGATCGGGGAAAGGATATACTACGAGCAGTACTTC. V usage is TRBV5-4 and J usage is TRBJ2-7; D perhaps matches TRBD2 (5 bases). Germline V CDR1 and CDR2: SGHNT, YYREEE (reference sequence). The V gene lost 1 base and the J gene lost 3 bases, with 17 bases spanning the gap. This CDR3 is 16 amino acids long. Together with reference TRBV5-4 and TRBJ2-7, the CDR3 gives the full variable domain: ETGVTQSPTHLIKTRGQQVTLRCSSQSGHNTVSWYQQALGQGPQFIFQYYREEENGRGNFPPRFSGLQFPNYSSELNVNALELDDSALYLCASSLIGERIYYEQYFGPGTRLTVT.

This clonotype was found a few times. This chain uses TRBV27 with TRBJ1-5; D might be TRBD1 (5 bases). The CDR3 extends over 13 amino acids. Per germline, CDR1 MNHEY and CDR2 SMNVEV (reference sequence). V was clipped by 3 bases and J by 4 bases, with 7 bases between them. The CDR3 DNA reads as TGTGCCAGCAGTTTGGCAGGGAATCAGCCCCAGCATTTT. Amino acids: CASSLAGNQPQHF.

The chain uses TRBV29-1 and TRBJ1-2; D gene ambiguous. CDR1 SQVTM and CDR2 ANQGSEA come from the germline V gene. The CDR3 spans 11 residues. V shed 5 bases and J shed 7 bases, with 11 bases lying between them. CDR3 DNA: TGCAGCGTTCGGGGTATGGGTGGCTACACCTTC. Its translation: CSVRGMGGYTF.

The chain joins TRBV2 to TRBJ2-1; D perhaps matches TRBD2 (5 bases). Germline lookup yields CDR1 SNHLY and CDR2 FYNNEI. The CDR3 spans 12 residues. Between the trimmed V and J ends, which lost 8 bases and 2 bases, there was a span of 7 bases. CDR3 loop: CASPSPYNEQFF. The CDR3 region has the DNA TGTGCCAGCCCTAGCCCCTACAATGAGCAGTTCTTC.

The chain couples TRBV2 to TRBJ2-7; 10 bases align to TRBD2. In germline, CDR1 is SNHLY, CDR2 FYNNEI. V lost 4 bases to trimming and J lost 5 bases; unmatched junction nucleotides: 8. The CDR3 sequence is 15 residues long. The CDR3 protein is CASSASGGPLDEQYV. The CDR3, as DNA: TGTGCCAGCAGTGCTAGCGGGGGCCCACTCGACGAGCAGTACGTC.

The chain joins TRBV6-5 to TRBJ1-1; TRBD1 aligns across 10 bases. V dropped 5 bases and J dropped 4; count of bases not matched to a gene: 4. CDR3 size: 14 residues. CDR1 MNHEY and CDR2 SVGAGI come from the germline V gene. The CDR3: CASSIGTGATEAFF. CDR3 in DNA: TGTGCCAGCAGTATCGGGACAGGGGCCACTGAAGCTTTCTTT.